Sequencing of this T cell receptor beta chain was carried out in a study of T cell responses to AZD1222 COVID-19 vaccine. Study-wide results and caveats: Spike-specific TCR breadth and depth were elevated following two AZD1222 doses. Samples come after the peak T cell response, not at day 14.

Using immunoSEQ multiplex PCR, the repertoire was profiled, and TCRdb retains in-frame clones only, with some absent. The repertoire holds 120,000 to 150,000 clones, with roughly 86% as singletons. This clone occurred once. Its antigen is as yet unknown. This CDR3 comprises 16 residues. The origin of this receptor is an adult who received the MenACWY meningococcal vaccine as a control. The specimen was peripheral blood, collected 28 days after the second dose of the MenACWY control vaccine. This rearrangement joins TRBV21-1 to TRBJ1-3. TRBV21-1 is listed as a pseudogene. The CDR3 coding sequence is TGTGCCAGCAGCAAAGTTCGGCTATCCTCTGGAAACACCATATATTTT. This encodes CASSKVRLSSGNTIYF.